This TCR beta chain was obtained from a study of T-cell memory formation after mild COVID-19. About the study: TCR clusters were mostly confined to one donor each.

General study points: Mainly CM and EM harbored the contracting CD4+ clones; mainly EMRA harbored the CD8+ ones. Certain responding clones were present in pre-infection memory, suggesting participation of cross-reactive memory. Later expanders leaned toward CD4+, whereas clones contracting from day 15 to 85 were balanced CD4/CD8.

TCRdb reprocessed the 5' RACE reads via MiXCR and lists one record per CDR3 protein. The profile shows 300,000 to 350,000 distinct CDR3 sequences, around an eighth of them singletons. Worth noting for this clonotype: Its specificity is not known.

The CDR3 runs to 14 residues. The V end was cut by 0 bases, the J end by 1 base, with 6 bases between. Germline V gene data show CDR1 as MNHEY and CDR2 as SVGAGI. Sequencing was carried out using PBMCs or a T cell subset sorted from them (not recorded which). The V call is TRBV6-5, the J call TRBJ2-5, with D unresolved. The origin of this receptor is a young man who had mild COVID-19 (a few samples of this study predate the infection). Cell type and time point are not known. The CDR3: CASSYSFSQETQYF. The DNA for the CDR3 is TGTGCCAGCAGTTACTCGTTCAGCCAAGAGACCCAGTACTTC.